This T cell receptor (beta chain) emerged from a study of technical replicates of blood from several donors. Only in-frame clones appear in the TCRdb table, and some are missing; sequencing was by immunoSEQ multiplex PCR. The table shows roughly 79,000 clones, with around 91% occurring only once. The CDR3 is 14 amino acids. In germline, CDR1 is SQVTM, CDR2 ANQGSEA. V gave up 4 bases and J gave up 0 bases; unmatched junction bases: 3. The TCR was taken from a human donor in good health. Some clones in this sample may be carry-over from other donors' samples. This sequence joins TRBV29-1 and TRBJ1-5; 7 bases fit TRBD1. The sample was T cells isolated from PBMCs. The CDR3 bases are TGCAGCGTTGTTCAGGGGGGTAGCAATCAGCCCCAGCATTTT. This codes for CSVVQGGSNQPQHF.